This T cell receptor beta chain was observed in a study of beta chain features in type 1 diabetes. Study-level points and caveats: PCR might pick shorter templates more often, in the same way for patients and controls. Insertion counts at VDJ junctions were lower in type 1 diabetes patients, who also showed more deletions there. Naive, central memory and Treg TCRB repertoires seemed to resemble each other more closely in patients than they did in healthy donors. TCRB CDR3s from Type 1 diabetes patients were moderately but significantly shorter in all four CD4+ subsets.

There are 15 residues in the CDR3. Per the germline V gene, CDR1 is GTSNPN and CDR2 is SVGIG (reference sequence). Trimming stripped 2 bases from V and 4 bases from J, with 14 bases between. Central memory, naive, regulatory and stem cell-like memory CD4+ cells were sorted by CD45RO/CCR7/CD25/CD127/CD95/CD27. What was sequenced were expressed TCRB transcripts, since all of the isolated RNA had been reverse transcribed. The assay was immunoSEQ multiplex PCR, and TCRdb's table has in-frame clones only and misses some. The sample has a few hundred thousand clones; approximately 11% are singletons. This clone has just a few counts. Its target is unknown.

The TCR was taken from a man under 40 with type 1 diabetes. The sequenced sample was naive CD4+ T cells from blood. The chain links TRBV30 to TRBJ1-4; tentative D call: TRBD1 (5 bases). The CDR3 bases are TGTGCCTGGAGTTCGCTTGGGGGAGGTAATGAAAAACTGTTTTTT. This encodes CAWSSLGGGNEKLFF.